This TCR beta chain is drawn from a study of blood T cell repertoires in COVID-19. Data came from immunoSEQ multiplex PCR; TCRdb stores just in-frame clones and leaves some out. This sample has about 160,000 clones, with about nine tenths found just once. This receptor was taken from a young man with COVID-19, enrolled during active disease. Sequencing used peripheral blood.

The CDR3 region has the DNA TGTGCCAGTAGACTGGACACCAGCTCCGGCAATGAGCAGTTCTTC. It specifies CASRLDTSSGNEQFF. The chain employs TRBV19 and TRBJ2-1; the D gene is possibly TRBD1 (5 bases). The V gene's germline CDR1 is LNHDA and CDR2 SQIVND (reference sequence). V was pared by 6 bases and J by 6 bases, with 18 bases between. The CDR3 is made up of 15 amino acids. The full variable domain, with the rest looked up from reference TRBV19 and TRBJ2-1, is DGGITQSPKYLFRKEGQNVTLSCEQNLNHDAMYWYRQDPGQGLRLIYYSQIVNDFQKGDIAEGYSVSREKKESFPLTVTSAQKNPTAFYLCASRLDTSSGNEQFFGPGTRLTVL.